These 17 T cell receptor beta chains came from one sample sequenced in a study of shared clonotypes between healthy human individuals. Assay used: immunoSEQ multiplex PCR; TCRdb lists only in-frame clones, some missing. The data show more than 2,000,000 clones, approximately 93% seen once. The sample was naive CD4+ T cells from PBMCs. Subset specified: CD45RA+ positively selected. The receptors derive from a man younger than 35 in good health. Some clones in this sample may be carry-over from other donors' samples.

This clone turned up a few times. The same CDR3 is also encoded by other DNA sequences in this sample. The chain couples TRBV28 to TRBJ1-1; D uncertain. The germline V gene encodes CDR1 MDHEN and CDR2 SYDVKM. Trimming removed 8 bases at V and 4 bases at J, with 11 bases between. The CDR3 consists of 12 residues. The CDR3: CASSLPGTEAFF. DNA of the CDR3: TGTGCCAGCTCTCTGCCAGGCACTGAAGCTTTCTTT.

This chain uses TRBV11-2 with TRBJ1-5, with TRBD1 matching over 7 bases. Trimming at V came to 1 base and at J to 0 bases, leaving 3 bases not matched to a gene. Germline values: CDR1 SGHAT, CDR2 FQNNGV. The CDR3 runs 16 residues. The CDR3 here is CASSLGQGNSNQPQHF. CDR3 DNA sequence: TGTGCCAGCAGCTTAGGACAGGGAAATAGCAATCAGCCCCAGCATTTT.

This clone was seen once. This chain joins TRBV25-1 and TRBJ2-1; 10 nucleotides align to TRBD2. The germline V gene encodes CDR1 MGHDK and CDR2 SYGVNS. The ends lost 6 bases at V and 7 bases at J; junction bases unmatched: 6. The CDR3 has 14 amino acids. CDR3 region: CASSAAGGINEQFF. CDR3 in DNA: TGTGCCAGCAGCGCAGCGGGAGGGATAAATGAGCAGTTCTTC. The full variable domain, in which reference TRBV25-1 and TRBJ2-1 provide the parts outside the CDR3, is EADIYQTPRYLVIGTGKKITLECSQTMGHDKMYWYQQDPGMELHLIHYSYGVNSTEKGDLSSESTVSRIRTEHFPLTLESARPSHTSQYLCASSAAGGINEQFFGPGTRLTVL.

This chain uses TRBV5-1 with TRBJ1-4; D possibly corresponds to TRBD1 (6 bases). Per the germline V gene, CDR1 is SGHRS and CDR2 is YFSETQ. This CDR3 comprises 15 residues. V was pared by 4 bases and J by 0 bases, with 10 bases between. CDR3 sequence (DNA): TGCGCCAGCAGCCACCAGGGGACAACTAATGAAAAACTGTTTTTT. It translates to CASSHQGTTNEKLFF.

This clone was picked up one time. The sample carries other DNA sequences with the same CDR3. The V and J genes are TRBV9 and TRBJ2-1; TRBD2 matches 9 bases. The CDR3 extends over 13 amino acids. Looked up from germline, CDR1 is SGDLS and CDR2 is YYNGEE. V was pared by 0 bases and J by 10 bases, with 2 bases of the junction left unmatched. For the CDR3, the DNA is TGTGCCAGCAGCGTAGTCCTAGCGGGGGAGCAGTTCTTC. It translates to CASSVVLAGEQFF.

The chain has TRBV7-3 and TRBJ1-3; no clear D gene. This CDR3 has 14 amino acids. Germline V gene lookup returns CDR1 SGHTA and CDR2 FQGTGA. V was trimmed by 5 bases and J by 4 bases, leaving 12 bases between them. This CDR3 reads CASSDPGAGNTIYF. The CDR3 DNA sequence: TGTGCCAGCAGCGATCCGGGAGCCGGAAACACCATATATTTT.

Details on this clone: The same CDR3 arises from other DNA sequences in this sample as well. The J gene is TRBJ2-5, the V gene TRBV2, with TRBD1 as a possible D gene (6 bases). CDR1 SNHLY and CDR2 FYNNEI come from the germline V gene. The V end lost 3 bases, the J end lost 3 bases, and 11 bases lay between the germline ends. There are 14 residues in the CDR3. CDR3 coding DNA: TGTGCCAGCAGTGAGGACAGAGCGGAAGAGACCCAGTACTTC. It codes for CASSEDRAEETQYF.

The chain uses TRBV6-1 and TRBJ1-1, with 9 bases identical to TRBD1. The CDR3 contains 15 residues. Looked up from germline, CDR1 is MNHNS and CDR2 is SASEGT. With V trimmed by 4 bases and J by 11 bases, 14 bases remained unmatched. CDR3 in DNA: TGTGCCAGCAGTGGCCCACAGGGGGCGATCCTCCACGCTTTCTTT. Its protein product is CASSGPQGAILHAFF.

As to this clone: The sample carries other DNA sequences with the same CDR3. The rearrangement uses TRBV28 and TRBJ1-2; D might be TRBD1 (5 bases). The germline gives CDR1 MDHEN, CDR2 SYDVKM. The V gene lost 1 base and the J gene lost 2 bases, with 8 bases spanning the gap. The CDR3 loop spans 14 amino acids. CDR3 amino acids: CASSLSGRNYGYTF. The CDR3 nucleotides read TGTGCCAGCAGTTTATCAGGGCGAAACTATGGCTACACCTTC.

The rearrangement joins TRBV6-5 to TRBJ1-2; a weak D match, TRBD1 (5 bases). Germline lookup yields CDR1 MNHEY and CDR2 SVGAGI. CDR3 length equals 14 residues. V shed 1 base and J shed 4 bases, with 10 bases lying between them. CDR3: CASSYFSGTYGYTF. Here the CDR3 DNA reads TGTGCCAGCAGTTACTTTTCGGGGACCTATGGCTACACCTTC.

Regarding this clone: Other nucleotide sequences in the sample specify the same CDR3. V is TRBV7-3 and J is TRBJ2-3, with a weak D call TRBD2 (6 bases). The germline V gene encodes CDR1 SGHTA and CDR2 FQGTGA. The CDR3 is 14 residues long. The V end lost 3 bases, the J end lost 2 bases, and 9 bases lay between the germline ends. CDR3 sequence reads: CASSLTGVTDTQYF. The CDR3 bases are TGTGCCAGCAGCTTGACGGGAGTCACAGATACGCAGTATTTT.

This chain joins TRBV5-4 and TRBJ2-7; 8 nucleotides match TRBD1. With V trimmed by 2 bases and J by 3 bases, 7 bases remained unmatched. The CDR3 length is 15 residues. The germline CDR1 and CDR2 sequences are SGHNT and YYREEE (reference sequence). CDR3 residues: CASSFPDRGGYEQYF. The CDR3 DNA is TGTGCCAGCAGCTTTCCCGACAGGGGAGGCTACGAGCAGTACTTC.

This chain connects TRBV4-2 to TRBJ2-7, with D perhaps TRBD2 (5 bases). The germline CDR1 and CDR2 sequences are LGHNA and YNFKEQ. V was pared by 0 bases and J by 4 bases, with 16 bases between. The CDR3 is 16 residues long. The CDR3 region is CASSQEGGLLIYEQYF. CDR3 coding DNA: TGTGCCAGCAGCCAAGAGGGTGGACTGCTTATTTACGAGCAGTACTTC.

The chain couples TRBV28 to TRBJ2-5, with 10 positions matching TRBD2. The better agreement between TRBJ2-7 and the DNA end casts doubt on the J call. Germline assignment: CDR1 MDHEN and CDR2 SYDVKM. CDR3 length: 16 residues. The CDR3 DNA is TGTGCCAGCAGTACTAGAAGGACTAGCGGCTCCTACGAGCAGTACTTC. Protein sequence: CASSTRRTSGSYEQYF.

The J gene is TRBJ2-5, the V gene TRBV10-3; 8 bases are a match to TRBD1. The germline V gene has CDR1 ENHRY and CDR2 SYGVKD. Trimming removed 6 bases from V and 1 base from J; junction bases left unmatched: 4. This CDR3 region has 14 residues. The CDR3 region is CAISPGQAQETQYF. The CDR3, as DNA: TGTGCCATCAGCCCGGGACAGGCCCAAGAGACCCAGTACTTC.

The rearrangement uses TRBV6-4 and TRBJ1-5; D is unresolved. The V gene's germline CDR1 is MRHNA and CDR2 SNTAGT. The CDR3 has 20 amino acids. Trimming removed 0 bases from V and 2 bases from J, with 23 bases in between. CDR3 nucleotides: TGTGCCAGCAGTGACTCTAGTAGGAGGCGGACCGACGTGGGCAATCAGCCCCAGCATTTT. Protein sequence: CASSDSSRRRTDVGNQPQHF.

The gene calls are TRBV2 and TRBJ2-5; 12 bases are a match to TRBD2. Germline V gives CDR1 SNHLY, CDR2 FYNNEI. V gave up 3 bases and J gave up 7 bases; unmatched junction bases: 6. CDR3 size: 15 residues. The CDR3 loop reads CASSEETSGSVTQYF. The CDR3 bases are TGTGCCAGCAGTGAGGAGACTAGCGGGAGTGTGACCCAGTACTTC.